These 14 T cell receptor beta chains were all obtained from the same sample, sequenced in a study of blood T cell repertoires in COVID-19. Only in-frame clones appear in the TCRdb table, and some are missing; sequencing was by immunoSEQ multiplex PCR. The sample gives some 170,000 clones, around four fifths of which show up once; about 19% is in the top ten. The sequenced sample was peripheral blood. The source of these receptors is a woman older than 75 with acute or convalescent COVID-19.

The chain is built from TRBV23-1 and TRBJ2-2; D perhaps matches TRBD2 (6 bases). TRBV23-1 belongs to the ORF category, with a function that is uncertain. This CDR3 comprises 15 residues. Trimming removed 4 bases from V and 4 bases from J, with 13 bases in between. The CDR3 region has the DNA TGCGCCAGCAGTCCCTGGACTATGGCCACCGGGGAGCTGTTTTTT. It is translated as CASSPWTMATGELFF.

V and J are TRBV12-3 or TRBV12-4 and TRBJ2-7, with D unresolved. The V end lost 3 bases, the J end lost 2 bases, and 5 bases lay between the germline ends. The CDR3 spans 12 residues. The CDR3 bases are TGTGCCAGCAGTTTGTCAGCCTACGAGCAGTACTTC. Translated: CASSLSAYEQYF.

The table lists this clone with a count of one. The chain has TRBV2 and TRBJ1-1; D may be TRBD1 (6 bases). CDR3 length: 14 residues. Germline V CDR1 and CDR2: SNHLY, FYNNEI. V lost 7 bases and J lost 0, with 12 bases in between. CDR3 bases: TGTGCCAGCATCCCGGACAGATTGAACACTGAAGCTTTCTTT. It encodes CASIPDRLNTEAFF.

This chain uses TRBV18 with TRBJ1-2; D possibly corresponds to TRBD1 (5 bases). Trimming took off 3 bases at V and 4 bases at J, with 6 bases between the two ends. In germline, CDR1 is KGHSH, CDR2 LQKENI. The CDR3 spans 12 residues. In DNA, the CDR3 is TGTGCCAGCTCACCGGACATCTATGGCTACACCTTC. Amino acids: CASSPDIYGYTF.

V gene TRBV28 combines with J gene TRBJ1-2; 9 bases match TRBD1. The CDR3 spans 14 residues. Germline values: CDR1 MDHEN, CDR2 SYDVKM. The ends lost 7 bases at V and 8 bases at J; junction bases unmatched: 11. The CDR3 is CASTFGDRDRGYTF. The CDR3 DNA follows: TGTGCCAGCACCTTTGGGGACAGGGATAGAGGCTACACCTTC.

The genes are TRBV10-3 and TRBJ1-2; D may be TRBD1 (5 bases). The CDR3 sequence is 13 residues long. Germline CDR1 is ENHRY and CDR2 is SYGVKD. V dropped 7 bases and J dropped 4 bases, with 13 bases sitting between them. The CDR3 nucleotides read TGTGCCATCAAAGGGGCGGCCCTCTATGGCTACACCTTC. Residues: CAIKGAALYGYTF.

The rearrangement joins TRBV4-1 to TRBJ2-1; 9 nucleotides align to TRBD2. In germline, CDR1 is MGHRA, CDR2 YSYEKL. Trimming removed 3 bases from V and 4 bases from J; junction bases left unmatched: 7. The CDR3 loop spans 16 amino acids. CDR3 region: CASSQEGLAGYNEQFF. DNA of the CDR3: TGCGCCAGCAGCCAGGAAGGCCTAGCGGGGTACAATGAGCAGTTCTTC.

The rearrangement links TRBV24-1 to TRBJ1-5, with D possibly being TRBD1 (5 bases). Germline-derived CDR1 and CDR2 are KGHDR and SFDVKD. The CDR3 contains 17 residues. V was shortened by 0 bases and J by 6 bases, with 17 bases between the two germline ends. The CDR3 loop reads CATSDLMVREGSQPQHF. DNA of the CDR3: TGTGCCACCAGTGATTTGATGGTCAGGGAGGGTAGTCAGCCCCAGCATTTT.

This chain connects TRBV14 to TRBJ2-6, with 11 bases matching TRBD2. The germline V gene has CDR1 SGHDN and CDR2 FVKESK. Trimming at V came to 5 bases and at J to 4 bases, leaving 4 bases not matched to a gene. The CDR3 loop spans 16 amino acids. The CDR3 here is CASSKRLAGGANVLTF. The CDR3, as DNA: TGTGCCAGCAGCAAGCGACTAGCGGGAGGGGCCAACGTCCTGACTTTC. Filled out from reference TRBV14 and TRBJ2-6, the complete variable domain reads EAGVTQFPSHSVIEKGQTVTLRCDPISGHDNLYWYRRVMGKEIKFLLHFVKESKQDESGMPNNRFLAERTGGTYSTLKVQPAELEDSGVYFCASSKRLAGGANVLTFGAGSRLTVL.

The chain employs TRBV19 and TRBJ2-5; no reliable D call. Between the trimmed V and J ends, which lost 6 bases and 1 base, there was a span of 9 bases. The V gene's germline CDR1 is LNHDA and CDR2 SQIVND (reference sequence). CDR3 length: 13 amino acids. The CDR3 DNA is TGTGCCAGTAGGCTGACGGGCCAAGAGACCCAGTACTTC. The encoded protein is CASRLTGQETQYF.

The chain is built from TRBV7-2 and TRBJ1-5; 8 bases map to TRBD1. Germline CDR1 SGHTA, CDR2 FQGNSA. The trim removed 5 bases at V and 6 bases at J, leaving 9 bases unmatched. The CDR3 runs 15 residues. The CDR3 coding sequence is TGTGCCAGCAGCGAAGGACAGGGAAGAGGTCAGCCCCAGCATTTT. The encoded protein is CASSEGQGRGQPQHF.

The CDR3 bases are TGTGCCAGCAGATTCGGGGGCCAAGAGACCCAGTACTTC. Protein product: CASRFGGQETQYF. The rearrangement joins TRBV7-9 to TRBJ2-5; perhaps TRBD2 as D (6 bases). V was trimmed by 6 bases and J by 1 base, leaving 9 bases between them. This CDR3 has 13 amino acids. Germline lookup yields CDR1 SEHNR and CDR2 FQNEAQ (reference sequence).

The chain combines TRBV11-3 with TRBJ2-2; 8 bases match TRBD2. Unmatched junction bases numbered 4, after V lost 2 bases and J lost 5 bases. CDR1 and CDR2 (germline): SGHNT, YENEEA. The CDR3 contains 15 residues. The CDR3 sequence is CASSLSLAGTGELFF. In DNA, the CDR3 is TGTGCCAGCAGCTTATCTTTAGCGGGGACCGGGGAGCTGTTTTTT.

The chain employs TRBV4-1 and TRBJ2-7; no reliable D call. Germline CDR1 reads MGHRA; CDR2 reads YSYEKL. V gave up 0 bases and J gave up 3 bases, with 12 bases separating them. CDR3 length equals 15 residues. This CDR3 is CASSQDPRSGYEQYF. CDR3 sequence (DNA): TGCGCCAGCAGCCAAGATCCCAGGTCTGGCTACGAGCAGTACTTC.